One and the same sample provided the 30 T cell receptor beta chains below, sequenced in a study of OX40 agonist ivuxolimab in advanced cancers. Here immunoSEQ multiplex PCR was the method, and the copy in TCRdb shows in-frame clones only, minus some. The sample contains tens of thousands of clones, approximately 93% of which appear only once. The sequenced sample was CD4+ or CD8+ T cells sorted from blood, obtained in a trial of the OX40 agonist ivuxolimab. The receptor source for this set is an adult with an advanced solid tumor such as melanoma, head and neck, liver or kidney cancer.

This chain links TRBV14 with TRBJ2-1; 7 bases agree with TRBD2. There are 16 residues in the CDR3. Germline-derived CDR1 and CDR2 are SGHDN and FVKESK. J was trimmed by 6 bases and V by 2 bases; bases with no gene match: 10. The CDR3 DNA reads as TGTGCCAGCAGCCAACTAGCGGTTTCCTATCCCAATGAGCAGTTCTTC. It specifies CASSQLAVSYPNEQFF. Supplemented by reference TRBV14 and TRBJ2-1, the full variable domain reads EAGVTQFPSHSVIEKGQTVTLRCDPISGHDNLYWYRRVMGKEIKFLLHFVKESKQDESGMPNNRFLAERTGGTYSTLKVQPAELEDSGVYFCASSQLAVSYPNEQFFGPGTRLTVL.

Notes on this clone: This may be a read error, as it is one base from a much larger clone. Different DNA sequences within this sample yield the same CDR3. This chain connects TRBV7-9 to TRBJ2-7; D remains ambiguous. Germline V lookup: CDR1 SEHNR, CDR2 FQNEAQ (reference sequence). With 1 base removed from V and 1 base from J, the gap between germline ends came to 2 bases. There are 12 residues in the CDR3. The CDR3 DNA is TGTGCCAGCAGCTTAGGGTCCTACGAGCAGTACTTC. It encodes CASSLGSYEQYF.

V and J are TRBV10-1 and TRBJ2-1; 8 nucleotides line up with TRBD1. This CDR3 has 15 residues. Germline CDR1 reads WNHNN; CDR2 reads SYGVQD (reference sequence). V shed 3 bases and J 3 bases; nucleotides not matched to a gene: 4. CDR3 protein: CASSDVGQGYNEQFF. In nucleotides, the CDR3 is TGCGCCAGCAGTGATGTCGGACAGGGCTACAATGAGCAGTTCTTC.

This clone occurred a few times. The V gene is TRBV7-9, the J gene TRBJ1-4, with D possibly TRBD1 on 5 matching bases. Germline V gene lookup returns CDR1 SEHNR and CDR2 FQNEAQ (reference sequence). V gave up 2 bases and J gave up 12 bases, with 13 bases separating them. CDR3 length: 13 residues. This chain's CDR3 is CASSLPGPWELFF. CDR3 bases: TGTGCCAGCAGCTTACCGGGACCCTGGGAACTGTTTTTT.

V gene TRBV7-9 combines with J gene TRBJ2-7, with a tentative D call TRBD1 (5 bases). The V gene lost 3 bases and the J gene lost 0 bases, with 15 bases spanning the gap. The germline gives CDR1 SEHNR, CDR2 FQNEAQ (reference sequence). This CDR3 region has 16 residues. The CDR3 is CASSFPVADSSYEQYF. CDR3 DNA: TGTGCCAGCAGCTTTCCGGTCGCTGACAGCTCCTACGAGCAGTACTTC.

The chain recombines TRBV7-3 with TRBJ2-7; 7 positions match TRBD2. Germline trimming cut 2 bases from V and 2 bases from J; bases unmatched to any gene: 0. Germline V lookup: CDR1 SGHTA, CDR2 FQGTGA. The CDR3 totals 13 residues. For the CDR3, the DNA is TGTGCCAGCAGCTTAGGACTAGCCTACGAGCAGTACTTC. It yields the protein CASSLGLAYEQYF.

This clone was recorded a few times. The chain is built from TRBV19 and TRBJ1-1; D gene uncertain. The CDR3 contains 10 residues. V lost 8 bases to trimming and J lost 4 bases, with 5 bases between them. The germline V gene has CDR1 LNHDA and CDR2 SQIVND (reference sequence). The DNA of the CDR3 is TGTGCCAGTTCTACCACTGAAGCTTTCTTT. Its protein product is CASSTTEAFF. Full variable domain (remainder filled in from reference TRBV19 and TRBJ1-1): DGGITQSPKYLFRKEGQNVTLSCEQNLNHDAMYWYRQDPGQGLRLIYYSQIVNDFQKGDIAEGYSVSREKKESFPLTVTSAQKNPTAFYLCASSTTEAFFGQGTRLTVV.

In this sample, this clone turned up a few times. This chain uses TRBV4-3 with TRBJ1-2; D unclear. The germline V gene has CDR1 LGHNA and CDR2 YSLEER. The CDR3 spans 14 residues. V dropped 0 bases and J dropped 4 bases, with 9 bases sitting between them. The CDR3 region has the DNA TGCGCCAGCAGCCAAGAGACGGGATTCTATGGCTACACCTTC. This translates into CASSQETGFYGYTF.

A single count supports this clone. V gene TRBV9 combines with J gene TRBJ2-1, with 7 bases aligning to TRBD1. The junction had 8 bases not matched to a gene; V was cut back by 2 bases and J by 9 bases. The CDR3 is made up of 14 amino acids. The germline V gene encodes CDR1 SGDLS and CDR2 YYNGEE. CDR3 DNA: TGTGCCAGCAGCGTTTACGACAGGGTGGGTGAGCAGTTCTTC. This encodes CASSVYDRVGEQFF. Based on the CDR3 plus reference TRBV9 and TRBJ2-1, the full variable domain is DSGVTQTPKHLITATGQRVTLRCSPRSGDLSVYWYQQSLDQGLQFLIQYYNGEERAKGNILERFSAQQFPDLHSELNLSSLELGDSALYFCASSVYDRVGEQFFGPGTRLTVL.

The chain combines TRBV19 with TRBJ1-2; D unresolved. Germline V gene data show CDR1 as LNHDA and CDR2 as SQIVND (reference sequence). This CDR3 is 12 amino acids long. V was cut by 6 bases and J by 6 bases, with 11 bases left in between. The CDR3 loop is CASRKGRDGYTF. CDR3 DNA: TGTGCCAGTAGGAAAGGGCGCGATGGCTACACCTTC.

V gene TRBV7-3 combines with J gene TRBJ1-2, with no clear D. The length of the CDR3 is 11 residues. The V end lost 4 bases, the J end lost 4 bases, and 4 bases lay between the germline ends. The germline V gene has CDR1 SGHTA and CDR2 FQGTGA. The CDR3 region is CASSSSYGYTF. Here the CDR3 DNA reads TGTGCCAGCAGCTCCTCCTATGGCTACACCTTC.

This chain uses TRBV9 with TRBJ2-3; D tentatively reads TRBD1 or TRBD2 (5 bases each). The germline CDR1 and CDR2 sequences are SGDLS and YYNGEE. The CDR3 totals 14 residues. Trimming pared 6 bases from V and 4 bases from J, leaving 15 bases between. The CDR3: CASTPGARADTQYF. Here the CDR3 DNA reads TGTGCCAGCACCCCCGGGGCTAGAGCAGATACGCAGTATTTT. The whole variable domain, filled in from reference TRBV9 and TRBJ2-3, reads DSGVTQTPKHLITATGQRVTLRCSPRSGDLSVYWYQQSLDQGLQFLIQYYNGEERAKGNILERFSAQQFPDLHSELNLSSLELGDSALYFCASTPGARADTQYFGPGTRLTVL.

The rearrangement links TRBV28 to TRBJ2-3; D is undetermined. The CDR3 is 12 residues long. The ends were cut back, 5 bases at V and 8 bases at J, with 11 bases in the middle. Per germline, CDR1 MDHEN and CDR2 SYDVKM. The CDR3: CASSPFEVTQYF. The DNA of the CDR3 is TGTGCCAGCAGTCCCTTTGAGGTTACGCAGTATTTT.

The rearrangement uses TRBV28 and TRBJ2-7, with a possible D match to TRBD1 (6 bases). The CDR3 is 13 residues long. CDR1 is MDHEN and CDR2 is SYDVKM in the germline V gene. V was pared by 4 bases and J by 5 bases, with 12 bases between. CDR3 residues: CASSSQGHDEQYF. CDR3 coding DNA: TGTGCCAGCAGTTCACAGGGACACGACGAGCAGTACTTC.

The chain is built from TRBV7-9 and TRBJ2-7; D call uncertain. CDR3 length equals 15 residues. Germline V lookup: CDR1 SEHNR, CDR2 FQNEAQ (reference sequence). Trimming cost V 1 base and J 1 base, with 11 bases left between them. Here the CDR3 reads CASSLGEWGSYEQYF. DNA of the CDR3: TGTGCCAGCAGCTTAGGCGAGTGGGGTTCCTACGAGCAGTACTTC.

V usage is TRBV5-3 and J usage is TRBJ2-3; TRBD2 matches 11 bases. TRBV5-3 has ORF status, its function being uncertain. This CDR3 is built from 14 residues. Trimming at V came to 4 bases and at J to 5 bases, leaving 3 bases not matched to a gene. The CDR3 DNA follows: TGTGCCAGAAGCCTAACTAGCGGGAGAGATACGCAGTATTTT. Translation: CARSLTSGRDTQYF.

The V and J genes are TRBV28 and TRBJ2-7, with TRBD2 matching 16 bases. The CDR3 loop spans 21 amino acids. Germline trimming cut 2 bases from V and 6 bases from J; bases unmatched to any gene: 19. Germline CDR1 MDHEN, CDR2 SYDVKM. CDR3: CASSLRIGTSGRALLLGEQYF. The DNA of the CDR3 is TGTGCCAGCAGTTTAAGGATAGGGACTAGCGGGAGGGCCCTACTACTAGGCGAGCAGTACTTC.

V is TRBV7-6 and J is TRBJ2-7, with 7 bases matching TRBD2. Losses at the gene ends were 1 base for V and 2 bases for J; bases not matched to a gene: 5. This CDR3 has 15 residues. CDR1 and CDR2 (germline): SGHVS, FNYEAQ. CDR3 sequence reads: CASSLGLAETYEQYF. The CDR3 DNA reads TGTGCCAGCAGCTTAGGGCTAGCGGAAACCTACGAGCAGTACTTC.

This clone has only one observation. CDR3 coding DNA: TGTGCCAGCAGCCTTGGGTACAGTCCCTACGAGCAGTACTTC. Its protein product is CASSLGYSPYEQYF. The chain employs TRBV14 and TRBJ2-7; unclear D gene. CDR1 is SGHDN, CDR2 FVKESK, per germline. The CDR3 runs 14 residues. V lost 4 bases, J lost 2 bases, and 12 bases lay in between.

The chain is built from TRBV6-5 and TRBJ1-1; D is ambiguous. Germline V gives CDR1 MNHEY, CDR2 SVGAGI. The length of the CDR3 is 16 residues. Trimming stripped 0 bases from V and 5 bases from J, with 16 bases between. CDR3 sequence (DNA): TGTGCCAGCAGTTACTCGATTTTTGAGGGAGGTACTGAAGCTTTCTTT. Amino acid sequence: CASSYSIFEGGTEAFF.

The chain employs TRBV2 and TRBJ2-4; D may match TRBD1 or TRBD2 (6 bases each). Germline V CDR1 and CDR2: SNHLY, FYNNEI. The CDR3 has 15 residues. Trimming left V 5 bases short and J 1 base short, with 12 bases between. CDR3 in amino acids: CASSKGGGAKNIQYF. The CDR3 bases are TGTGCCAGCAGTAAAGGAGGGGGGGCCAAAAACATTCAGTACTTC.

This clone has only one observation. The CDR3 loop is CASSPVGAGYEQYF. The CDR3 DNA is TGTGCCAGCTCACCGGTTGGGGCAGGGTACGAGCAGTACTTC. The rearrangement links TRBV18 to TRBJ2-7, with D perhaps matching TRBD1 (5 bases). Germline lookup yields CDR1 KGHSH and CDR2 LQKENI. The V end was cut by 3 bases, the J end by 4 bases, with 13 bases between. This CDR3 region has 14 residues.

The chain links TRBV4-1 to TRBJ1-3; 7 bases are shared with TRBD1. The CDR3 totals 15 residues. The junction had 4 bases not matched to a gene; V was cut back by 0 bases and J by 5 bases. Germline CDR1 reads MGHRA; CDR2 reads YSYEKL. The CDR3 loop reads CASSQEYRGRNTIYF. DNA of the CDR3: TGCGCCAGCAGCCAAGAGTACAGGGGTAGAAACACCATATATTTT.

V gene TRBV7-8 combines with J gene TRBJ2-3, with 12 bases aligning to TRBD2. This CDR3 spans 15 amino acids. V was pared by 5 bases and J by 6 bases, with 6 bases of the junction left unmatched. In germline, CDR1 is SGHVS, CDR2 FQNEAQ. CDR3 DNA: TGTGCCAGCAGCCCTTGGACTAGCGGGACCGATACGCAGTATTTT. This sequence encodes CASSPWTSGTDTQYF.

This clone is a singleton in its sample. The chain is built from TRBV4-1 and TRBJ2-1, with D perhaps TRBD1 or TRBD2 (5 bases each). Trimming cost V 4 bases and J 8 bases, with 15 bases left between them. The germline CDR1 and CDR2 sequences are MGHRA and YSYEKL. The CDR3 is 14 amino acids. CDR3 nucleotides: TGCGCCAGCAGCCTACCCGGGACGGCCGATGAGCAGTTCTTC. This translates into CASSLPGTADEQFF.

This rearrangement joins TRBV14 to TRBJ2-5; D is undetermined. From germline, CDR1 is SGHDN and CDR2 FVKESK. This CDR3 region has 15 residues. The V end lost 0 bases, the J end lost 5 bases, and 13 bases lay between the germline ends. The CDR3 DNA follows: TGTGCCAGCAGCCAAGAGAGCCACCCGCTGGAGACCCAGTACTTC. Protein product: CASSQESHPLETQYF.

This sequence joins TRBV5-6 and TRBJ1-1, with D hard to call. V lost 3 bases and J 4 bases, leaving 13 bases between the germline ends. The CDR3 has 14 residues. Per the germline V gene, CDR1 is SGHDT and CDR2 is YYEEEE. This chain's CDR3 is CASSWAGGATEAFF. The CDR3 nucleotides read TGTGCCAGCAGCTGGGCGGGTGGTGCCACTGAAGCTTTCTTT.

The chain uses TRBV30 and TRBJ2-3; 7 bases fit TRBD2. The CDR3 loop spans 11 amino acids. V gave up 8 bases and J gave up 6 bases; unmatched junction bases: 5. Germline CDR1 reads GTSNPN; CDR2 reads SVGIG (reference sequence). The CDR3 loop reads CARGVGDTQYF. CDR3 sequence (DNA): TGTGCCCGGGGGGTAGGGGATACGCAGTATTTT.

The rearrangement joins TRBV9 to TRBJ2-5; no clear D. This CDR3 is built from 14 residues. Trimming took off 4 bases at V and 5 bases at J, with 15 bases between the two ends. CDR1 and CDR2 from the germline V gene are SGDLS and YYNGEE. CDR3 nucleotide sequence: TGTGCCAGCAGCCCCTTGTCCGAGGTGGAGACCCAGTACTTC. Translated: CASSPLSEVETQYF.

The chain carries TRBV5-1 and TRBJ2-3, with D tentatively TRBD1 (6 bases). Trimming left V 6 bases short and J 6 bases short, with 17 bases between. This CDR3 has 14 amino acids. Germline CDR1 is SGHRS and CDR2 is YFSETQ. For the CDR3, the DNA is TGCGCCAGCACTGGGAGCAGGGGATCGGATACGCAGTATTTT. Translating it yields CASTGSRGSDTQYF.